This T cell receptor beta chain appears in the sequencing data of a study of T and B cells in COVID-19 patients. Regarding the study as a whole: CD4+, regulatory T cell, CD8+ and sorted SARS-CoV-2-responsive or tetramer+ T cells were not yet sequenced.

This clonotype appeared many times. What it binds is unknown. TRB was amplified from around 250-460 ng of blood genomic DNA. BIOMED2 TRB-A/B primer pools were used in multiplex TRB PCR. Each CDR3 protein gets one entry after TCRdb re-called the multiplex PCR reads with MiXCR. This sample has about 14,000 distinct CDR3 sequences, with roughly 27% found just once. The V and J ends lost 2 bases and 0 bases respectively, with 7 bases between them. The CDR3 has 15 residues. CDR1 and CDR2 from the germline V gene are ENHRY and SYGVKD. Sequencing used blood. The TCR was taken from a human donor who had recovered from COVID-19. This rearrangement joins TRBV10-3 to TRBJ1-4; the D gene is possibly TRBD1 (5 bases). This CDR3 reads CAISEGAPTNEKLFF. In DNA, the CDR3 is TGTGCCATCAGTGAGGGGGCGCCAACTAATGAAAAACTGTTTTTT.